The rows below give T cell receptor beta chains drawn from one sample of a study of blood T cell repertoires in COVID-19. Sequencing was performed with immunoSEQ multiplex PCR; in TCRdb, only in-frame clones are kept and a portion is missing. The profile shows approximately 300,000 clones, about 90% of them singletons. Specimen: peripheral blood. The source of these receptors is a woman in her 50s who had recovered from COVID-19. Each CDR3 is given with its conserved first and last residue. D genes are given only for firm matches. Where a row states a size, it is once, few, many or the class of an expanded clone; other rows omit it.

V	J	size	D	DNA	CDR3
TRBV7-9	TRBJ2-7	.	TRBD1	TGTGCCAGCAGCGTCAGGGGGCCCACCTACGAGCAGTACTTC	CASSVRGPTYEQYF
TRBV6-5	TRBJ1-2	.	.	TGTGCCAGCAGTACTCACAGGGCGCGCTACACCTTC	CASSTHRARYTF
TRBV25-1	TRBJ2-5	.	TRBD1	TGTGCCAGCAGTGAATCAGGGGGAGCCAACCAAGAGACCCAGTACTTC	CASSESGGANQETQYF
TRBV9	TRBJ2-1	once	TRBD2	TGTGCCAGCAGCCCCCGGGGTAGCGGGAGCTCCTACAATGAGCAGTTCTTC	CASSPRGSGSSYNEQFF
TRBV30	TRBJ1-2	.	.	TGTGCCTGGAGCGAAAATTTTCCCCTAGGCTACACCTTC	CAWSENFPLGYTF
TRBV4-3	TRBJ1-1	.	.	TGCGCCAGCAGCCAGGGAGGGGAAGACGCTGAAGCTTTCTTT	CASSQGGEDAEAFF
TRBV7-2	TRBJ2-3	.	TRBD2	TGTGCCAGCAGCTTGTGGGGGGGAACAGATACGCAGTATTTT	CASSLWGGTDTQYF
TRBV14	TRBJ1-1	.	.	TGTGCCAGCAGCCAAGGCAGGTTTGAAGCTTTCTTT	CASSQGRFEAFF
TRBV18	TRBJ1-3	.	.	TGTGCCAGCTCACCACCGTCAGGGGCTGGAAACACCATATATTTT	CASSPPSGAGNTIYF
TRBV6-5	TRBJ1-3	.	.	TGTGCCAGCAGTTCGACAGGTGACTCTGGAAACACCATATATTTT	CASSSTGDSGNTIYF
TRBV5-1	TRBJ2-3	.	TRBD2	TGCGCCAGCAGCTTGTACCCTGGGACTAGCGGGGGGGGCACAGATACGCAGTATTTT	CASSLYPGTSGGGTDTQYF
TRBV11-3	TRBJ2-2	.	TRBD1	TGTGCCAGCAGCCTAAGGACAGGATTGGGGTCCGGGGAGCTGTTTTTT	CASSLRTGLGSGELFF
TRBV7-2	TRBJ2-3	.	TRBD1	TGTGCCAGCAGCCAGACAGGGATGAAGACAGATACGCAGTATTTT	CASSQTGMKTDTQYF
TRBV7-2	TRBJ1-4	.	TRBD1	TGTGCCAGCAGCTTCCAAAGCACAGGGGGTGAAAAACTGTTTTTT	CASSFQSTGGEKLFF
TRBV6-1	TRBJ1-5	.	.	TGTGCCAGCAGTGAAATGGGGGGTAGCAATCAGCCCCAGCATTTT	CASSEMGGSNQPQHF